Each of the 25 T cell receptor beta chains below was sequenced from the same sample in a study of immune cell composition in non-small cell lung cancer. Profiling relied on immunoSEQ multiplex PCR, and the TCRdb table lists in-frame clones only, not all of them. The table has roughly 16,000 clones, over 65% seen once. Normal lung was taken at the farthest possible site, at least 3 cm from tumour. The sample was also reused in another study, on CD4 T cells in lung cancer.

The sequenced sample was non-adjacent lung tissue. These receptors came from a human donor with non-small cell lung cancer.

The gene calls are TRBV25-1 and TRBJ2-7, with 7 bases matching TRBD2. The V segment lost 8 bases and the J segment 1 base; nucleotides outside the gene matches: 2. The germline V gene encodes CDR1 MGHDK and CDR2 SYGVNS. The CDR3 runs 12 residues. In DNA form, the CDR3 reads TGTGCCAGCGGGAGGGTTTCCTACGAGCAGTACTTC. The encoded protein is CASGRVSYEQYF.

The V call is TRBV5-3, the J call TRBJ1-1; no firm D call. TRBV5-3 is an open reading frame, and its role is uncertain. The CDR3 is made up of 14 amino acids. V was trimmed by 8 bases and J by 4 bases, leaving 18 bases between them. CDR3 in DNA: TGTGCCAGCAGCCTAGGACCGCGTCCCACTGAAGCTTTCTTT. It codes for CASSLGPRPTEAFF.

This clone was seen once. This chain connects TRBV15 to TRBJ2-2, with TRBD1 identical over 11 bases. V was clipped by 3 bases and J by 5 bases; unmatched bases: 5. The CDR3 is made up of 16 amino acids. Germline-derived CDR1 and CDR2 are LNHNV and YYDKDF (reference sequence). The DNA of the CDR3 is TGTGCCACCAGCAGTGCGGACAGGGGGCGAACCGGGGAGCTGTTTTTT. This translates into CATSSADRGRTGELFF.

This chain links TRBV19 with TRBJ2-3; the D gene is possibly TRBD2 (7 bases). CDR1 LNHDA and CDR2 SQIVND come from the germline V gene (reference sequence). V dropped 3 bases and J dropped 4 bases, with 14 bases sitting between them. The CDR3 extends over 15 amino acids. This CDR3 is CASSMGGQVADTQYF. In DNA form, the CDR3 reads TGTGCCAGTAGTATGGGGGGGCAAGTAGCAGATACGCAGTATTTT.

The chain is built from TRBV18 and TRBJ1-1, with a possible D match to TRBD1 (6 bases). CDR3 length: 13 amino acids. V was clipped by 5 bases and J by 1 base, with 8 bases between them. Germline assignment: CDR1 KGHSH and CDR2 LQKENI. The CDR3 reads CASSVQGNTEAFF. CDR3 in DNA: TGTGCCAGCTCAGTACAGGGGAACACTGAAGCTTTCTTT. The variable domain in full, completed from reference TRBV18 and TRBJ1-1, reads NAGVMQNPRHLVRRRGQEARLRCSPMKGHSHVYWYRQLPEEGLKFMVYLQKENIIDESGMPKERFSAEFPKEGPSILRIQQVVRGDSAAYFCASSVQGNTEAFFGQGTRLTVV.

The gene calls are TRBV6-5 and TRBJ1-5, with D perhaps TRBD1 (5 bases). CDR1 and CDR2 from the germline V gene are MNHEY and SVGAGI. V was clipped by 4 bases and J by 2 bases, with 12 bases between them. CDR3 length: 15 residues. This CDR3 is CASSSDRDGNQPQHF. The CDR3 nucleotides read TGTGCCAGCAGTTCCGACCGGGACGGCAATCAGCCCCAGCATTTT.

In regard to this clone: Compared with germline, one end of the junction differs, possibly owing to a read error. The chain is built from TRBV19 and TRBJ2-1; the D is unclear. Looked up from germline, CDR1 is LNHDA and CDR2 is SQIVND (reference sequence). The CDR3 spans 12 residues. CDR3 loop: CVSIGRNNEQFF. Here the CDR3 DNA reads TGTGTCAGTATAGGACGGAACAATGAGCAGTTCTTC. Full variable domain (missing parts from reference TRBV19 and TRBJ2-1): DGGITQSPKYLFRKEGQNVTLSCEQNLNHDAMYWYRQDPGQGLRLIYYSQIVNDFQKGDIAEGYSVSREKKESFPLTVTSAQKNPTAFYLCVSIGRNNEQFFGPGTRLTVL.

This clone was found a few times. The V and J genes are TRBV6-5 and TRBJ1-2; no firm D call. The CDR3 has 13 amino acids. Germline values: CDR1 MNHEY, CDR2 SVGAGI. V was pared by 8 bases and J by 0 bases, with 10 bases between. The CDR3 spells CASLLDPNYGYTF. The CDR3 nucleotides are TGTGCCAGCCTACTAGATCCTAACTATGGCTACACCTTC.

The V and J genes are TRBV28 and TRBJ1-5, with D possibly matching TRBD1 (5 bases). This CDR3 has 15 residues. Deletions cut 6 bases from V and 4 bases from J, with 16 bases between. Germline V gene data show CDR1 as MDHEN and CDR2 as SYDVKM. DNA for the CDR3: TGTGCCAGCAGACCTCATGAGGGGTCGAATCAGCCCCAGCATTTT. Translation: CASRPHEGSNQPQHF.

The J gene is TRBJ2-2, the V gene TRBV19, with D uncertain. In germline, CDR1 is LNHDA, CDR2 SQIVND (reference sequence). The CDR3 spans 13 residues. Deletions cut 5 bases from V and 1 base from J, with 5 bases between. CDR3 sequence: CASSGQNTGELFF. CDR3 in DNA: TGTGCCAGTAGTGGGCAGAACACCGGGGAGCTGTTTTTT.

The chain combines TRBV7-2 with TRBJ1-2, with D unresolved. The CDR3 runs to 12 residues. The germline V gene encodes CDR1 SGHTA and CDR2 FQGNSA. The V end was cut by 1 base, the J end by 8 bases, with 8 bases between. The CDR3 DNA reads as TGTGCCAGCAGCTTAGTAACTGACGGCTACACCTTC. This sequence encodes CASSLVTDGYTF. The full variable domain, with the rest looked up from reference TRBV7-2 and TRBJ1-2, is GAGVSQSPSNKVTEKGKDVELRCDPISGHTALYWYRQSLGQGLEFLIYFQGNSAPDKSGLPSDRFSAERTGGSVSTLTIQRTQQEDSAVYLCASSLVTDGYTFGSGTRLTVV.

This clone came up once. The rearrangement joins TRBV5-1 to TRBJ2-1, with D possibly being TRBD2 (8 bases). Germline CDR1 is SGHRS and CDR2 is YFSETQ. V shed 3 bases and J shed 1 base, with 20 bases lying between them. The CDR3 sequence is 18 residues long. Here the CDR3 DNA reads TGCGCCAGCAGCTGGCTTCCGGGAGGGGGCATGTCCTACAATGAGCAGTTCTTC. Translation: CASSWLPGGGMSYNEQFF. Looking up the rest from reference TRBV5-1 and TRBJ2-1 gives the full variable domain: KAGVTQTPRYLIKTRGQQVTLSCSPISGHRSVSWYQQTPGQGLQFLFEYFSETQRNKGNFPGRFSGRQFSNSRSEMNVSTLELGDSALYLCASSWLPGGGMSYNEQFFGPGTRLTVL.

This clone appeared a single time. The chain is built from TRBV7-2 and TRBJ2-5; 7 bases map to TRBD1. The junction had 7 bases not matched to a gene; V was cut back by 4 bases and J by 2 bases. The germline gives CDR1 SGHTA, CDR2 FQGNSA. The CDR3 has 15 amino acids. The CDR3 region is CASSSIGTEQETQYF. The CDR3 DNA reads TGTGCCAGCAGCTCAATCGGGACAGAGCAAGAGACCCAGTACTTC.

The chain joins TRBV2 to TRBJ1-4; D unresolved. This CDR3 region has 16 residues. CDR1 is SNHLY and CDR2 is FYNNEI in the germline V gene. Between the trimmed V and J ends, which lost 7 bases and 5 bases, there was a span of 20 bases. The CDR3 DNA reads TGTGCCAGCACCTCTGTTGTGGGGAGATCGAATGAAAAACTGTTTTTT. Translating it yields CASTSVVGRSNEKLFF.

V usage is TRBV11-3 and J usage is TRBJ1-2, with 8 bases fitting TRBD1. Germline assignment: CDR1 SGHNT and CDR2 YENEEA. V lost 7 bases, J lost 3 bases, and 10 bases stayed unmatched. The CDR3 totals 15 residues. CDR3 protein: CASTNYGQGDYGYTF. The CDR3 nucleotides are TGTGCCAGCACCAACTACGGACAGGGCGACTATGGCTACACCTTC.

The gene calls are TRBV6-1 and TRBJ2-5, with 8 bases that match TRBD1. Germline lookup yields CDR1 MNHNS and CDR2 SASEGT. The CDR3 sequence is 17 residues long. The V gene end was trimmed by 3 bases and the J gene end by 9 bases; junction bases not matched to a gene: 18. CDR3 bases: TGTGCCAGCAGTGATATGTCGGGACAGGCGGGTTACGTGGCCCAGTACTTC. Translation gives CASSDMSGQAGYVAQYF.

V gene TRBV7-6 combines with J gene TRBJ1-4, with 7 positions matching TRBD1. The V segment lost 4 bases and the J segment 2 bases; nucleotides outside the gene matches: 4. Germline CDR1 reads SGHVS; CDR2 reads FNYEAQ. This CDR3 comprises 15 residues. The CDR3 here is CASSSLQGTNEKLFF. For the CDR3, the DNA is TGTGCCAGCAGCTCCCTACAGGGGACTAATGAAAAACTGTTTTTT.

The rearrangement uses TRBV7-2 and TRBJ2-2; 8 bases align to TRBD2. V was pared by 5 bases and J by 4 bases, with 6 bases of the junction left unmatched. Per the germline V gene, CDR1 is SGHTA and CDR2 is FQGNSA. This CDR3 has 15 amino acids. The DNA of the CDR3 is TGTGCCAGCAGCCCGGGGGGGGGTGTCACCGGGGAGCTGTTTTTT. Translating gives CASSPGGGVTGELFF.

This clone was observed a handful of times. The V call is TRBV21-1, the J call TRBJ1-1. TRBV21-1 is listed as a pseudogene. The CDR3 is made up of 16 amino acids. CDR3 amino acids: CASSKGGGSSGTEAFF. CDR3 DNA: TGTGCCAGCAGCAAAGGGGGAGGGAGCTCAGGCACTGAAGCTTTCTTT.

CDR3 in DNA: TGTGCCAGCCAAGTATATCCTGGGAGTTACGAGCAGTACTTC. Translated: CASQVYPGSYEQYF. The chain joins TRBV19 to TRBJ2-7; a weak D match, TRBD2 (5 bases). The V end lost 9 bases, the J end lost 4 bases, and 19 bases lay between the germline ends. This CDR3 comprises 14 residues. Germline V gene data show CDR1 as LNHDA and CDR2 as SQIVND (reference sequence).

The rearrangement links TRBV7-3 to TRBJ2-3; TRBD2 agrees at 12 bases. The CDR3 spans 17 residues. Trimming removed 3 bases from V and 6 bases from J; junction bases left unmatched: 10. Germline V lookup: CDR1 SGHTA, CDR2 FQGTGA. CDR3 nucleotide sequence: TGTGCCAGCAGCTTGTCGGGACTAGCGGGCGATGTGGATACGCAGTATTTT. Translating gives CASSLSGLAGDVDTQYF.

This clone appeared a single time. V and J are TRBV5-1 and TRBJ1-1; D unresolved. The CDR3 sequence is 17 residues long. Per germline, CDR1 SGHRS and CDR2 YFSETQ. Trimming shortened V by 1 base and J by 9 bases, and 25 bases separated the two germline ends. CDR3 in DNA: TGCGCCAGCAGCTTGTGGGCCCTCGGGGAAAAGGGAACTAAAGCTTTCTTT. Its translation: CASSLWALGEKGTKAFF. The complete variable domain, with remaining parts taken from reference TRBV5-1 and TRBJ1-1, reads KAGVTQTPRYLIKTRGQQVTLSCSPISGHRSVSWYQQTPGQGLQFLFEYFSETQRNKGNFPGRFSGRQFSNSRSEMNVSTLELGDSALYLCASSLWALGEKGTKAFFGQGTRLTVV.

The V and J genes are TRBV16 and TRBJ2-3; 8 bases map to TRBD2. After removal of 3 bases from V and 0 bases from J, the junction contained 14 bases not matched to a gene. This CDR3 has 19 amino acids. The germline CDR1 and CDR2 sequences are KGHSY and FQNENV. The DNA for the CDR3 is TGTGCCAGCAGCCATCGGGGAGGTCTAGCGGGCGCTAGCACAGATACGCAGTATTTT. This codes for CASSHRGGLAGASTDTQYF.

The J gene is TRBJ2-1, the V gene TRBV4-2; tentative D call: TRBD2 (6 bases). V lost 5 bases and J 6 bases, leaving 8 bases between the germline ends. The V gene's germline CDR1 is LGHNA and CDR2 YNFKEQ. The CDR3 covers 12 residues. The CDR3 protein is CASSLRGNEQFF. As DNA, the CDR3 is TGTGCCAGCAGCTTGCGGGGCAATGAGCAGTTCTTC.

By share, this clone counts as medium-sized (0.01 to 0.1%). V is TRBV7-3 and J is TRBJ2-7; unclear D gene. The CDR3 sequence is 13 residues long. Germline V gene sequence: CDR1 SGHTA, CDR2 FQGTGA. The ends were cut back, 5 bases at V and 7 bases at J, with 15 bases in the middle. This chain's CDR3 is CASSPGGSREQYF. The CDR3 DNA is TGTGCCAGCAGCCCCGGCGGATCTCGGGAGCAGTACTTC.